Presented here are 7 T cell receptor beta chains from one specimen sequenced in a study of cytomegalovirus exposure and HLA in healthy donors. 13 Jbeta primers and 60 Vbeta primers were used for the PCR. Repertoires were generated with immunoSEQ multiplex PCR, while TCRdb's copy carries only in-frame clones and drops some. The sample has some 110,000 clones; approximately 67% are singletons. Sequencing input: PBMCs. These receptors all come from a man between 18 and 35 years old in good health and CMV-seronegative.

This clone came up a few times. The chain links TRBV5-1 to TRBJ1-1; D is unresolved. From germline, CDR1 is SGHRS and CDR2 YFSETQ. V lost 4 bases to trimming and J lost 0 bases, with 16 bases between them. The CDR3 totals 16 residues. CDR3 amino acids: CASSPLPGVMNTEAFF. DNA of the CDR3: TGCGCCAGCAGCCCCCTTCCAGGCGTTATGAACACTGAAGCTTTCTTT.

This clone showed up just once. The chain combines TRBV6-5 with TRBJ1-3; 7 bases align to TRBD1. The CDR3 totals 13 residues. The ends lost 5 bases at V and 4 bases at J; junction bases unmatched: 2. Germline V gives CDR1 MNHEY, CDR2 SVGAGI. CDR3 residues: CASSPGQGNTIYF. The DNA of the CDR3 is TGTGCCAGCAGTCCGGGACAGGGAAACACCATATATTTT.

The chain uses TRBV30 and TRBJ1-2, with TRBD1 as a possible D gene (6 bases). Germline V gives CDR1 GTSNPN, CDR2 SVGIG (reference sequence). Trimming removed 3 bases from V and 6 bases from J, with 14 bases in between. This CDR3 is 13 amino acids long. CDR3 sequence: CAWSIGAGDGYTF. The CDR3 nucleotides read TGTGCCTGGAGCATCGGGGCAGGGGATGGCTACACCTTC.

The V call is TRBV9, the J call TRBJ1-5; 7 bases map to TRBD1. V shed 4 bases, J shed 6 bases, and the junction held 7 bases outside the gene matches. Looked up from germline, CDR1 is SGDLS and CDR2 is YYNGEE. CDR3 length: 14 residues. The CDR3 reads CASSSGGVSQPQHF. The CDR3 coding sequence is TGTGCCAGCAGCTCAGGGGGAGTGAGTCAGCCCCAGCATTTT.

This chain uses TRBV28 with TRBJ2-7, with D tentatively TRBD2 (5 bases). Between the trimmed V and J ends, which lost 3 bases and 5 bases, there was a span of 17 bases. The CDR3 totals 15 residues. The germline V gene has CDR1 MDHEN and CDR2 SYDVKM. CDR3 protein: CASSLTMYRLDEQYF. The CDR3, as DNA: TGTGCCAGCAGTTTGACTATGTATCGGCTCGACGAGCAGTACTTC.

This rearrangement joins TRBV28 to TRBJ2-1; possible D gene TRBD2, 5 bases. Germline V gives CDR1 MDHEN, CDR2 SYDVKM. The CDR3 covers 14 residues. Trimming removed 3 bases from V and 5 bases from J, with 11 bases in between. In DNA, the CDR3 is TGTGCCAGCAGTTTTCGGGGAGCCCACAATGAGCAGTTCTTC. Translated, it gives CASSFRGAHNEQFF.

The rearrangement links TRBV6-5 to TRBJ2-1; the D gene is possibly TRBD1 (5 bases). The V gene lost 5 bases and the J gene lost 2 bases, with 13 bases spanning the gap. The CDR3 contains 15 residues. Looked up from germline, CDR1 is MNHEY and CDR2 is SVGAGI. In DNA, the CDR3 is TGTGCCAGCAGTGTACTGGACACCACCTACAATGAGCAGTTCTTC. Encoded protein: CASSVLDTTYNEQFF.